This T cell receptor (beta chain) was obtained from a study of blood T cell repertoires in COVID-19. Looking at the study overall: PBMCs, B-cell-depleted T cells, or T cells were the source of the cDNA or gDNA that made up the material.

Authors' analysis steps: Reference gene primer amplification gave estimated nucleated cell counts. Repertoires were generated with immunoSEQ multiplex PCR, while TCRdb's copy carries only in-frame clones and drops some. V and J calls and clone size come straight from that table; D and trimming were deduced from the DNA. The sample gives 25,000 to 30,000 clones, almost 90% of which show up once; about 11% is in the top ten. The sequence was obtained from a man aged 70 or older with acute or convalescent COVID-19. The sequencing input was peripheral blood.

The CDR3 protein is CASSQTSGTDTQYF. The CDR3 nucleotides are TGTGCCAGCAGCCAGACTAGCGGCACAGATACGCAGTATTTT. The V gene is TRBV5-8, the J gene TRBJ2-3; TRBD2 matches 8 bases. The germline V gene encodes CDR1 SGHTS and CDR2 YDEGEE. Trimming removed 4 bases from V and 1 base from J; junction bases left unmatched: 2. CDR3 length: 14 residues.